This TCR beta chain comes out of a study of T cells in Graves' hyperthyroidism and ophthalmopathy. This clonotype was detected ten times or more. Its target is unknown. TCR beta CDR3 regions were amplified from RNA. The HTBI set primed first-round TCR CDR3 RT-PCR. Using its own MiXCR run on the multiplex PCR reads, TCRdb lists one record per CDR3 protein. In the table there are some 530,000 distinct CDR3 sequences, about 20% of which are singletons. Study-wide results and caveats: Blood also held most thyroid clonotypes expanded beyond 0.001.

V lost 2 bases and J 1 base, leaving 11 bases between the germline ends. The CDR3 totals 15 residues. CDR1 WSHSY and CDR2 SAAADI come from the germline V gene. The chain is built from TRBV10-2 and TRBJ1-1; D call uncertain. The clonotype was recovered from a woman in her 70s with Graves' ophthalmopathy. The sample was blood. The CDR3 coding sequence is TGCGCCAGCAGTGAGACAGACCGGAGGAACACTGAAGCTTTCTTT. Protein: CASSETDRRNTEAFF.